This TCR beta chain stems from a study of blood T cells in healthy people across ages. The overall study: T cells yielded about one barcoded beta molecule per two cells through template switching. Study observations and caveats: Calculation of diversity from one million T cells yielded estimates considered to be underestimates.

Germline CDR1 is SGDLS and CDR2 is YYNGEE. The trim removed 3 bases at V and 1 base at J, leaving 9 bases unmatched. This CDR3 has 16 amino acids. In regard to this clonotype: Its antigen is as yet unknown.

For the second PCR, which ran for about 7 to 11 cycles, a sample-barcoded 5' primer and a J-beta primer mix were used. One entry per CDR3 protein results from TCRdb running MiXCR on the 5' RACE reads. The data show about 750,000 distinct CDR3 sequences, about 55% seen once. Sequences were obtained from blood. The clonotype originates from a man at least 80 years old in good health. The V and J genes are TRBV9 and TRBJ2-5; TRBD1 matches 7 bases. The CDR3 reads CASSEYRGSGQETQYF. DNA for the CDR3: TGTGCCAGCAGCGAGTACAGGGGATCGGGCCAAGAGACCCAGTACTTC.